Ten or more counts support the clone carrying this T cell receptor (beta chain). Its antigen is currently unknown. Every one of the donors was a healthy Caucasian. The sample is drawn from a study of identical twins. Overall study findings and caveats: Beta out-of-frame twin sharing showed a weaker excess.

From germline, CDR1 is DFQATT and CDR2 SNEGSKA (reference sequence). Germline trimming cut 4 bases from V and 4 bases from J; bases unmatched to any gene: 8. The CDR3 is 14 amino acids. TCRdb re-analysed the 5' RACE reads in MiXCR, keeping a single row per CDR3 protein. The table shows some 760,000 distinct CDR3 sequences, with around a sixth occurring only once. This sample was shared with a second study, whose subject was T cells expressing NK-cell markers.

The gene calls are TRBV20-1 and TRBJ2-5; 8 bases align to TRBD1. The TCR comes from a woman aged 18-29 years in good health. The sample consisted of PBMCs. Here the CDR3 DNA reads TGCAGTGCTATAAAATTCAGGGGGCCAGAGACCCAGTACTTC. This translates into CSAIKFRGPETQYF.